Below are 10 T cell receptor beta chains sequenced from a single sample in a study of blood T cell repertoires in COVID-19. Assay: immunoSEQ multiplex PCR; the TCRdb copy retains only in-frame clones and omits some. Among around 170,000 clones listed, about nine tenths were seen once. Input material: peripheral blood. The receptors come from a man between 60 and 75 years old with acute or convalescent COVID-19.

The chain joins TRBV10-2 to TRBJ2-4, with unresolved D. CDR3 length: 9 residues. Germline CDR1 WSHSY, CDR2 SAAADI. V was clipped by 8 bases and J by 9 bases, with 5 bases between them. CDR3 sequence (DNA): TGCGCCAGCGGCAGCATTCAGTACTTC. Amino acids: CASGSIQYF.

The genes are TRBV27 and TRBJ2-2, with 7 bases identical to TRBD1. The germline V gene encodes CDR1 MNHEY and CDR2 SMNVEV (reference sequence). The CDR3 sequence is 14 residues long. V trimming: 6 bases; J trimming: 4 bases; junction bases outside the gene matches: 5. This CDR3 reads CASRQGFITGELFF. CDR3 sequence (DNA): TGTGCCAGCAGACAGGGGTTCATCACCGGGGAGCTGTTTTTT.

The chain carries TRBV4-1 and TRBJ1-5; 10 nucleotides agree with TRBD1. V trimming: 3 bases; J trimming: 6 bases; junction bases outside the gene matches: 2. This CDR3 has 14 amino acids. The V gene's germline CDR1 is MGHRA and CDR2 YSYEKL. CDR3 loop: CASSHGTGAQPQHF. CDR3 sequence (DNA): TGCGCCAGCAGCCACGGGACAGGGGCTCAGCCCCAGCATTTT.

A few counts support this clone. The V call is TRBV5-1, the J call TRBJ1-3, with D possibly matching TRBD1 (6 bases). The CDR3 runs to 14 residues. CDR1 SGHRS and CDR2 YFSETQ come from the germline V gene. Trimming removed 0 bases from V and 2 bases from J, with 6 bases in between. The CDR3 DNA sequence: TGCGCCAGCAGCTTGGGGACAGCTGGAAACACCATATATTTT. Translation gives CASSLGTAGNTIYF.

This rearrangement joins TRBV5-6 to TRBJ1-2; D is ambiguous. This CDR3 contains 14 residues. CDR1 SGHDT and CDR2 YYEEEE come from the germline V gene. V lost 1 base and J lost 8, with 15 bases in between. The chain's CDR3 is CASSLPSGLGGYTF. CDR3 DNA sequence: TGTGCCAGCAGCTTGCCCAGCGGGTTGGGGGGCTACACCTTC.

The V call is TRBV7-9, the J call TRBJ2-2, with 12 bases aligning to TRBD2. Germline-derived CDR1 and CDR2 are SEHNR and FQNEAQ (reference sequence). CDR3 size: 15 residues. After removal of 5 bases from V and 4 bases from J, the junction contained 2 bases not matched to a gene. The CDR3, as DNA: TGTGCCAGCAGCAAGACTAGCGGGGGCACCGGGGAGCTGTTTTTT. This gives the protein CASSKTSGGTGELFF.

The chain recombines TRBV3-1 (or the pseudogene TRBV3-2) with TRBJ2-1; D gene ambiguous. V was shortened by 1 base and J by 7 bases, with 8 bases between the two germline ends. Germline V gene lookup returns CDR1 LGHDT and CDR2 YNNKEL (reference sequence). The CDR3 has 13 residues. The CDR3 DNA is TGTGCCAGCAGCCAAGTTGCCGGGAATGAGCAGTTCTTC. It is translated as CASSQVAGNEQFF.

The chain couples TRBV6-5 to TRBJ2-5, with 8 bases lining up with TRBD1. The germline CDR1 and CDR2 sequences are MNHEY and SVGAGI. J was trimmed by 4 bases and V by 4 bases; bases with no gene match: 8. The CDR3 has 15 amino acids. Here the CDR3 DNA reads TGTGCCAGCAGTTTCGGACAGGGTCAAGGAGAGACCCAGTACTTC. This codes for CASSFGQGQGETQYF.

The chain couples TRBV5-4 to TRBJ1-2; 7 nucleotides match TRBD1. Germline V lookup: CDR1 SGHNT, CDR2 YYREEE (reference sequence). The CDR3 consists of 14 residues. V was pared by 5 bases and J by 7 bases, with 11 bases of the junction left unmatched. The CDR3 reads CASRRDSQVLGYTF. The CDR3 nucleotides are TGTGCCAGCAGGCGGGACAGCCAAGTCCTTGGCTACACCTTC.

Written as DNA, the CDR3 is TGTGCCAGCAGCATAAAACAGGGGACGGCTGAAAAACTGTTTTTT. Encoded protein: CASSIKQGTAEKLFF. The gene calls are TRBV5-4 and TRBJ1-4; 7 nucleotides agree with TRBD1. The CDR3 is made up of 15 amino acids. CDR1 and CDR2 (germline): SGHNT, YYREEE (reference sequence). J was trimmed by 7 bases and V by 4 bases; bases with no gene match: 10.